This T cell receptor beta chain was profiled in a study of cytomegalovirus exposure and HLA in healthy donors. This PCR relied on a set of 60 Vbeta primers and 13 Jbeta primers. Profiling relied on immunoSEQ multiplex PCR, and the TCRdb table lists in-frame clones only, not all of them. The sample carries around 120,000 clones, roughly 85% recorded once. V was clipped by 0 bases and J by 6 bases, with 13 bases between them. Germline loops: CDR1 SGDLS, CDR2 YYNGEE. The CDR3 has 14 residues. When sampled, the donors appeared nominally healthy, though they likely had unrecorded immune exposures. The receptor was isolated from a woman aged 35 to 49 in good health and CMV-seronegative. Sequencing was carried out using PBMCs. This chain links TRBV9 with TRBJ2-7; D possibly corresponds to TRBD1 (6 bases). The CDR3 reads CASSVGYRALEQYF. DNA of the CDR3: TGTGCCAGCAGCGTAGGTTACAGGGCGCTCGAGCAGTACTTC.